These T cell receptor beta chains were read from a single sample in a study of PD-1 blockade in mismatch repair-deficient tumors. The assay was immunoSEQ multiplex PCR, and TCRdb's table has in-frame clones only and misses some. The sample includes more than 20,000 clones, 84% of them seen just once. This material consisted of peripheral blood, taken 2 weeks after starting pembrolizumab. The receptors were sampled from an adult with mismatch repair-deficient cancer. Each CDR3 is given with its conserved first and last residue. A D gene is named only where the DNA matches it firmly. Rows may omit the clone size; those that give it use once, few, many or a size class.

J gene	V gene	clone size	D gene	CDR3 protein	CDR3 DNA
TRBJ1-5	TRBV19	NA	TRBD1	CASSMVQGGGQPQHF	TGTGCCAGTAGTATGGTACAGGGGGGGGGTCAGCCCCAGCATTTT
TRBJ2-1	TRBV4-1	NA	TRBD2	CASSQIGRLAGGDNEQFF	TGCGCCAGCAGTCAAATCGGGCGACTAGCGGGAGGGGACAATGAGCAGTTCTTC
TRBJ1-4	TRBV30	once	NA	CAWSGEGDEKLFF	TGTGCCTGGAGTGGAGAGGGAGATGAAAAACTGTTTTTT
TRBJ2-5	TRBV5-1	NA	TRBD2	CASSPRGLALETQYF	TGCGCCAGCAGCCCTAGGGGACTAGCACTAGAGACCCAGTACTTC
TRBJ2-7	TRBV5-1	few	TRBD1	CASSAFPGTGYYEQYF	TGCGCCAGCAGCGCTTTCCCCGGGACAGGTTACTACGAGCAGTACTTC
TRBJ2-7	TRBV5-5	NA	TRBD2	CASSSGLAGAHEQYF	TGTGCCAGCAGCTCAGGACTAGCGGGAGCCCACGAGCAGTACTTC
TRBJ1-3	TRBV11-2	NA	NA	CASSLGGNTIYF	TGTGCCAGCAGCTTGGGAGGAAACACCATATATTTT
TRBJ2-5	TRBV7-2	NA	NA	CASSPRRVETQYF	TGTGCCAGCAGCCCACGAAGGGTAGAGACCCAGTACTTC
TRBJ1-1	TRBV14	NA	NA	CASSQARNTEAFF	TGTGCCAGCAGCCAAGCTCGGAACACTGAAGCTTTCTTT
TRBJ2-1	TRBV5-8	NA	NA	CASSFGGSYNEQFF	TGTGCCAGCAGCTTCGGCGGCTCCTACAATGAGCAGTTCTTC
TRBJ2-7	TRBV7-9	once	TRBD2	CASSEGTSGYEQYF	TGTGCCAGCAGCGAGGGGACTAGCGGCTACGAGCAGTACTTC
TRBJ2-6	TRBV5-6	NA	NA	CASSLLPGANVLTF	TGTGCCAGCAGCCTCCTCCCTGGGGCCAACGTCCTGACTTTC
TRBJ2-5	TRBV27	NA	NA	CASSYSGGAFGADQYF	TGTGCCAGCAGTTACTCGGGGGGCGCTTTCGGGGCGGACCAGTACTTC
TRBJ2-1	TRBV6-4	NA	TRBD2	CASSDGTSGDNEQFF	TGTGCCAGCAGTGACGGGACTAGCGGAGACAATGAGCAGTTCTTC
TRBJ2-5	TRBV29-1	NA	TRBD2	CSVPVTSNQETQYF	TGCAGCGTTCCCGTGACTAGCAACCAAGAGACCCAGTACTTC
TRBJ2-1	TRBV9	NA	NA	CASTEGGEPYNEQFF	TGTGCCAGCACCGAAGGGGGAGAACCTTACAATGAGCAGTTCTTC
TRBJ2-5	TRBV14	NA	TRBD2	CASSQGLAGVETQYF	TGTGCCAGCAGCCAGGGACTAGCGGGAGTAGAGACCCAGTACTTC
TRBJ2-2	TRBV2	once	NA	CASSEPGAGELFF	TGTGCCAGCAGTGAACCTGGGGCCGGGGAGCTGTTTTTT
TRBJ2-5	TRBV10-3	NA	TRBD2	CAISAAGEETQYF	TGTGCCATCAGTGCGGCGGGGGAAGAGACCCAGTACTTC
TRBJ2-3	TRBV27	NA	TRBD2	CASSWGLAGFADTQYF	TGTGCCAGCAGTTGGGGACTAGCGGGATTCGCAGATACGCAGTATTTT
TRBJ2-1	TRBV13	NA	NA	CASSISRDNEQFF	TGTGCCAGCAGCATCTCTAGGGACAATGAGCAGTTCTTC
TRBJ2-3	TRBV9	NA	NA	CASSPRVGADTDTQYF	TGTGCCAGCAGCCCTCGCGTGGGAGCGGACACAGATACGCAGTATTTT
TRBJ1-4	TRBV2	NA	TRBD1	CASRLIGTDNEKLFF	TGTGCCAGCAGATTAATTGGGACAGATAATGAAAAACTGTTTTTT
TRBJ2-1	TRBV28	medium-sized	TRBD1	CASRGDSDRAYNEQFF	TGTGCCAGCAGGGGGGATAGCGACAGGGCCTACAATGAGCAGTTCTTC
TRBJ2-3	TRBV11-3	NA	TRBD1	CASSFRTGPDTQYF	TGTGCCAGCAGCTTCCGGACAGGGCCAGATACGCAGTATTTT
TRBJ1-2	TRBV19	once	NA	CASSINSAEVYGYTF	TGTGCCAGTAGTATAAATTCGGCTGAGGTCTATGGCTACACCTTC
TRBJ1-1	TRBV19	NA	TRBD1	CASSPTGSGTEAFF	TGTGCCAGTAGCCCGACAGGGTCGGGCACTGAAGCTTTCTTT
TRBJ2-1	TRBV9	NA	TRBD2	CASSAPGTSYNEQFF	TGTGCCAGCAGCGCCCCCGGGACTAGTTACAATGAGCAGTTCTTC
TRBJ2-3	TRBV6-5	NA	TRBD2	CASSPGGGTTDTQYF	TGTGCCAGCAGCCCCGGGGGAGGGACCACAGATACGCAGTATTTT
TRBJ2-3	TRBV2	NA	NA	CASSESPDTQYF	TGTGCCAGCAGTGAGAGCCCAGATACGCAGTATTTT
TRBJ2-1	TRBV18	NA	NA	CASSKMYRVQSLEQFF	TGTGCCAGCTCAAAGATGTACCGGGTCCAGTCTCTTGAGCAGTTCTTC
TRBJ2-7	TRBV7-9	NA	TRBD2	CASSLGLASYEQYF	TGTGCCAGCAGCTTGGGACTAGCCTCCTACGAGCAGTACTTC
TRBJ2-6	TRBV28	NA	NA	CASSSTRPTVSTGANVLTF	TGTGCCAGCAGTTCCACCCGCCCGACCGTCAGTACTGGGGCCAACGTCCTGACTTTC
TRBJ2-3	TRBV6-4	NA	TRBD2	CASSDHAGGPTDTQYF	TGTGCCAGCAGTGACCACGCGGGAGGGCCCACAGATACGCAGTATTTT
TRBJ1-2	TRBV4-1	NA	NA	CASRQTFRPNYGYTF	TGCGCCAGCAGACAGACGTTCCGTCCTAACTATGGCTACACCTTC
TRBJ2-1	TRBV11-2	NA	NA	CASSIRGDEQFF	TGTGCCAGCAGCATCCGGGGCGATGAGCAGTTCTTC
TRBJ2-3	TRBV15	NA	TRBD2	CATSRRLGLAGFSDTQYF	TGTGCCACCAGCAGAAGGTTGGGGCTAGCGGGATTCTCAGATACGCAGTATTTT
TRBJ2-5	TRBV7-2	NA	NA	CASSLVGVARETQYF	TGTGCCAGCAGCTTAGTGGGGGTTGCCAGGGAGACCCAGTACTTC
TRBJ1-4	TRBV5-1	NA	TRBD1	CASSLGTGLYHEKLFF	TGCGCCAGCAGCTTGGGGACAGGGCTATATCACGAAAAACTGTTTTTT
TRBJ2-1	TRBV5-1	NA	NA	CASRQAVLNEQFF	TGCGCCAGCCGACAGGCAGTGCTGAATGAGCAGTTCTTC
TRBJ2-7	TRBV5-5	NA	TRBD2	CASSLGGLAESYEQYF	TGTGCCAGCAGCCTAGGGGGACTAGCGGAATCCTACGAGCAGTACTTC
TRBJ2-5	TRBV11-2	NA	NA	CASSLGAETQYF	TGTGCCAGCAGCTTAGGAGCAGAGACCCAGTACTTC
TRBJ2-5	TRBV5-4	NA	NA	CASSLGAETQYF	TGTGCCAGCAGCTTGGGGGCGGAGACCCAGTACTTC
TRBJ1-4	TRBV20-1	NA	NA	CSARGVEKLFF	TGCAGTGCTAGGGGGGTTGAAAAACTGTTTTTT
TRBJ1-5	TRBV6-1	NA	TRBD1	CASCRDSYSNQPQHF	TGTGCCAGCTGCCGGGACAGTTATAGCAATCAGCCCCAGCATTTT
TRBJ2-1	TRBV29-1	few	NA	CSVEGQYNEQFF	TGCAGCGTTGAAGGACAGTACAATGAGCAGTTCTTC
TRBJ1-5	TRBV27	NA	NA	CASSSSGQPQHF	TGTGCCAGCAGTTCTTCAGGTCAGCCCCAGCATTTT
TRBJ2-5	TRBV30	NA	TRBD2	CAWSQRQGRTSGSPETQYF	TGTGCCTGGAGTCAAAGACAGGGTAGGACTAGCGGGAGTCCAGAGACCCAGTACTTC
TRBJ2-1	TRBV11-2	NA	TRBD2	CASSLETSEYNEQFF	TGTGCCAGCAGCTTAGAGACTAGCGAATACAATGAGCAGTTCTTC
TRBJ2-3	TRBV25-1	NA	NA	CASSDPRYRTDTQYF	TGTGCCAGCAGTGACCCGAGATATAGGACAGATACGCAGTATTTT
TRBJ2-7	TRBV28	NA	NA	CASRGPSFTYEQYF	TGTGCCAGCAGAGGGCCTAGTTTCACCTACGAGCAGTACTTC
TRBJ1-1	TRBV5-1	NA	NA	CASSMGGDTEAFF	TGCGCCAGCAGCATGGGTGGGGATACTGAAGCTTTCTTT
TRBJ1-4	TRBV14	NA	TRBD1	CASSHTRTGINEKLLF	TGTGCCAGCAGCCATACAAGGACAGGGATTAATGAAAAACTGCTTTTT
TRBJ1-1	TRBV10-3	NA	NA	CATLATENTEAFF	TGTGCCACTCTTGCGACAGAGAACACTGAAGCTTTCTTT
TRBJ2-3	TRBV27	NA	NA	CASSLRIGGIDTQYF	TGTGCCAGCAGTTTAAGGATAGGGGGGATCGATACGCAGTATTTT
TRBJ1-5	TRBV28	NA	TRBD1	CASRTGDQPQHF	TGTGCCAGCAGAACAGGGGATCAGCCCCAGCATTTT
TRBJ1-5	TRBV19	NA	NA	CASSITSAEGGNQPQHF	TGTGCCAGTAGTATTACTTCGGCTGAAGGAGGCAATCAGCCCCAGCATTTT
TRBJ2-5	TRBV30	NA	NA	CAWSFLTAGLLTETQYF	TGTGCCTGGAGTTTCCTGACCGCGGGCCTTCTAACGGAGACCCAGTACTTC